This TCR beta chain derives from a study of Tregs in tolerant kidney transplant recipients. Findings and limits, study-wide: Antigen-driven expansion was suggested because donor-specific Tregs expanded more than all Tregs in tolerant patients. Tregs expanded with activated donor B cells seemed most donor-specific. For some patients, primers changed over time, blocking nucleotide-level comparison.

Comments on this clone: Its antigen is as yet unknown.

This CDR3 region has 15 residues. The V and J ends lost 1 base and 4 bases respectively, with 14 bases between them. Germline lookup yields CDR1 SEHNR and CDR2 FQNEAQ (reference sequence). Recipients received nonmyeloablative bone marrow transplants from related graft donors, with transient mixed chimerism. Thawed PBMCs were FACS-sorted into unstimulated CD4+CD25+CD127- regulatory T cells, CD4+CD25- non-regulatory cells, CD4 and CD8 cells. The table came from immunoSEQ multiplex PCR; TCRdb's copy has only in-frame clones and leaves some out. The sample has about 64,000 clones; around 87% are singletons.

The chain links TRBV7-9 to TRBJ2-7, with a possible D match to TRBD1 (6 bases). The sample here was CD4+ T cells from blood (PBMCs), taken 6 months after the transplant. The sequence was collected from a human patient who received a combined kidney and bone marrow transplant. Some of the T cells might come from the graft donor. Here the CDR3 reads CASSLGYRDEYEQYF. The DNA of the CDR3 is TGTGCCAGCAGCTTAGGGTACAGGGATGAATACGAGCAGTACTTC.